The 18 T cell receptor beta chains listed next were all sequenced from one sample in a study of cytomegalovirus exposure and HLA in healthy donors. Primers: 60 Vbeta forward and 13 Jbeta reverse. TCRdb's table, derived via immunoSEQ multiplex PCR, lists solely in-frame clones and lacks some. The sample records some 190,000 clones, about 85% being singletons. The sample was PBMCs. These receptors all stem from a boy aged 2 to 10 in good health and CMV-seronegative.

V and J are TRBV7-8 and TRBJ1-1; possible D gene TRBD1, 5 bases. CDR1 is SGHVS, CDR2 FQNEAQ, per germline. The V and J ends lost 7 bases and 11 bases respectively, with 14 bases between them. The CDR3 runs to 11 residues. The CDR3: CASTRGTLAFF. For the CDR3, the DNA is TGTGCCAGCACCCGCGGGACGCTGGCTTTCTTT.

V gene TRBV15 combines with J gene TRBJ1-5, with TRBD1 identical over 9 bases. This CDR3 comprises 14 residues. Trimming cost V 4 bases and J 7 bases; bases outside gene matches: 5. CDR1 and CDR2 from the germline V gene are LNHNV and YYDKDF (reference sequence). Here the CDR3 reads CATSKDRGGQPQHF. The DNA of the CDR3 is TGTGCCACCAGCAAGGACAGGGGTGGGCAGCCCCAGCATTTT.

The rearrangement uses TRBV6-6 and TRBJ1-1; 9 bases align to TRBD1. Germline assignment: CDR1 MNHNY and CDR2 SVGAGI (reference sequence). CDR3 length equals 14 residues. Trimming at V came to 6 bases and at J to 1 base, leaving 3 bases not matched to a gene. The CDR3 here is CASRDRGENTEAFF. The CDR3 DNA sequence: TGTGCCAGCAGGGACAGGGGTGAGAACACTGAAGCTTTCTTT.

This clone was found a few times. CDR3 bases: TGTGCCAGCAGCTCCCCGGGACAGGGACGAGAAAAACTGTTTTTT. It encodes CASSSPGQGREKLFF. The genes are TRBV7-9 and TRBJ1-4, with 9 bases fitting TRBD1. Germline loops: CDR1 SEHNR, CDR2 FQNEAQ (reference sequence). Unmatched junction bases numbered 8, after V lost 4 bases and J lost 8 bases. This CDR3 contains 15 residues.

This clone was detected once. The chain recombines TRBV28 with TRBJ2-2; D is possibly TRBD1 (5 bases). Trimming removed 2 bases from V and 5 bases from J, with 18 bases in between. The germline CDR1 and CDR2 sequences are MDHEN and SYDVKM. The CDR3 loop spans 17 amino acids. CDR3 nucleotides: TGTGCCAGCAGTTTACGGGCGAGACAGACGCGGACCGGGGAGCTGTTTTTT. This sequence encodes CASSLRARQTRTGELFF.

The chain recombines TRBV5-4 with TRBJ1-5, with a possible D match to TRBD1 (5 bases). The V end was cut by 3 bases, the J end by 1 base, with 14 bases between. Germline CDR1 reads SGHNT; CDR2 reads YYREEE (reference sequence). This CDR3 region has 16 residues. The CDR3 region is CASSSGGRGSNQPQHF. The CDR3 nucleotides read TGTGCCAGCAGCTCGGGGGGTCGAGGGAGCAATCAGCCCCAGCATTTT.

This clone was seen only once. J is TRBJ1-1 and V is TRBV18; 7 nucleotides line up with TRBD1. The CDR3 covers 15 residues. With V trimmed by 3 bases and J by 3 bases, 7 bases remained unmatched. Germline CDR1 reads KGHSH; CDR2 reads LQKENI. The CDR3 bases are TGTGCCAGCTCACCCCTCCGGGACAGTCACACTGAAGCTTTCTTT. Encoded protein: CASSPLRDSHTEAFF.

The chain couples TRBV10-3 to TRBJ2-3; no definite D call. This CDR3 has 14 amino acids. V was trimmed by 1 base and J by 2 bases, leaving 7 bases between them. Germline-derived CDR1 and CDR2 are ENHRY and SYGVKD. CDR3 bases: TGTGCCATCAGTGAGTGGCAGAACACAGATACGCAGTATTTT. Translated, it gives CAISEWQNTDTQYF.

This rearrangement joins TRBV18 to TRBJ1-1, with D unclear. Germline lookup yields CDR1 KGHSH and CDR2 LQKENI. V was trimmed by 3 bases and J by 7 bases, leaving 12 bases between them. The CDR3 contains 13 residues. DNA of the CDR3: TGTGCCAGCTCACCTTCCCAGGAAAATGAAGCTTTCTTT. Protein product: CASSPSQENEAFF.

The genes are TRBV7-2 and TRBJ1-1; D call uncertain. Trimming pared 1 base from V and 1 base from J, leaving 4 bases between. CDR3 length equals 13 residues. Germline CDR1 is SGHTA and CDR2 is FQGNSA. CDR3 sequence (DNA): TGTGCCAGCAGCTTAGAGCGGAACACTGAAGCTTTCTTT. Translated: CASSLERNTEAFF.

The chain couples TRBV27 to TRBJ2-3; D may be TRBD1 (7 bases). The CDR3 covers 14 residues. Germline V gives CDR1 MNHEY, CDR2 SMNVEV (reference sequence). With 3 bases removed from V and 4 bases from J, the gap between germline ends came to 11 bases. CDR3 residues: CASSFSRGADTQYF. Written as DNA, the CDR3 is TGTGCCAGCAGTTTTTCCAGGGGGGCAGATACGCAGTATTTT.

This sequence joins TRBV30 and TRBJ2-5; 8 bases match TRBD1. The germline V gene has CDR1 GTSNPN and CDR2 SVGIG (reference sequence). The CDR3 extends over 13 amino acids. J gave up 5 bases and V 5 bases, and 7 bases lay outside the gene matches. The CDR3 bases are TGTGCCTGGGACCGACAGGGGCGGGAGACCCAGTACTTC. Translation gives CAWDRQGRETQYF. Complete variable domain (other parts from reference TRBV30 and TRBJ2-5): SQTIHQWPATLVQPVGSPLSLECTVEGTSNPNLYWYRQAAGRGLQLLFYSVGIGQISSEVPQNLSASRPQDRQFILSSKKLLLSDSGFYLCAWDRQGRETQYFGPGTRLLVL.

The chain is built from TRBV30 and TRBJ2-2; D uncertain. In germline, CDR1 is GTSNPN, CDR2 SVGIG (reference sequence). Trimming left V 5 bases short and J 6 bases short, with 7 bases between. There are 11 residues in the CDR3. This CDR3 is CAWHGSGELFF. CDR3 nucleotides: TGTGCCTGGCACGGGTCCGGGGAGCTGTTTTTT.

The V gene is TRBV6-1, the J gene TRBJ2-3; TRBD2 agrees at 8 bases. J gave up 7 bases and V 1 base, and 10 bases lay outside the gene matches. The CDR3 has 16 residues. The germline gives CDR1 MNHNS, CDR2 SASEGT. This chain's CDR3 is CASSEEGAGAWNTQYF. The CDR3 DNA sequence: TGTGCCAGCAGTGAAGAGGGAGCGGGGGCTTGGAATACGCAGTATTTT.

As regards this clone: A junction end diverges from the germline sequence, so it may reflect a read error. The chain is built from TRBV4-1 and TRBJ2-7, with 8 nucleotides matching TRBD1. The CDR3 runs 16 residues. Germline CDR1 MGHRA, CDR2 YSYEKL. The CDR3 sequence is CASSQGSDRVTYEQYF. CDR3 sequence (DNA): TGCGCCAGCAGTCAAGGGTCGGACAGGGTAACCTACGAGCAGTACTTC.

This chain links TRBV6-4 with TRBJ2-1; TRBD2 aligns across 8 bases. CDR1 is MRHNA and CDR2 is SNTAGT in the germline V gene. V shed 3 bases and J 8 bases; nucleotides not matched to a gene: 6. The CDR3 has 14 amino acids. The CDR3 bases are TGTGCCAGCAGTGATCCGGCGGGGGGCGATGAGCAGTTCTTC. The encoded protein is CASSDPAGGDEQFF.

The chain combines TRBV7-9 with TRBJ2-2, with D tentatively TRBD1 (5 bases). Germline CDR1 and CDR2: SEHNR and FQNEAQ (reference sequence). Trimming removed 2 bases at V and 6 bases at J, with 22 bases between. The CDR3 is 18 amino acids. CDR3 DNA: TGTGCCAGCAGCTTACCCGACAGCCGAACAAAGAGCGCCGGGGAGCTGTTTTTT. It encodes CASSLPDSRTKSAGELFF.

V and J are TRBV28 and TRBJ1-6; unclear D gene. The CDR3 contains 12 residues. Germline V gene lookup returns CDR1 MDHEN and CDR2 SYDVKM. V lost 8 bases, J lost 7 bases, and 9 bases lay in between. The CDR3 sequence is CASSSGNSPLHF. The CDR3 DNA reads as TGTGCCAGCTCGTCCGGGAATTCACCCCTCCACTTT.